Listed below are T cell receptor beta chains from one sample, sequenced in a study of CD8+CD57+ T cells in acquired aplastic anemia. Each CDR3 protein gets one entry after TCRdb re-called the reads with MiXCR. The repertoire holds some 410,000 distinct CDR3 sequences, roughly 64% seen once, with under 5% in the top ten. The sample was sorted CD4+, CD8+, or CD8+CD57+ T cells (not recorded which) from PBMCs. The receptors here all came from a human donor in good health, serving as a control. The CDR3 runs from the conserved cysteine through the conserved F or W. A D gene is named only where the DNA matches it firmly. Some rows mark clone size as missing; the rest say once, few, many or name a class of expanded clone.

D gene | J gene | clone size | V gene | CDR3 DNA | CDR3 protein
TRBD1 | TRBJ1-2 | - | TRBV9 | TGTGCCAGCAGCGTAAGCTCACGCACAGGGGTGGAGTATGGCTACACCTTC | CASSVSSRTGVEYGYTF
- | TRBJ1-2 | once | TRBV29-1 | TGCAGTGCAAAACACCGGGACAACGCCTATGGCTACACCTTC | CSAKHRDNAYGYTF
- | TRBJ1-3 | - | TRBV6-6 | TGTGCCGTTCCACCTGGGGATACGGGGGCTGGAAACACCATATATTTT | CAVPPGDTGAGNTIYF
TRBD1 | TRBJ1-4 | - | TRBV9 | TGTGCCAGCAGCGAGGGACAGATTGAAAAACTGTTTTTT | CASSEGQIEKLFF
- | TRBJ2-1 | once | TRBV7-2 | TGTGCCAGCAGCCGAGACGCGGCGGCGGGCAAGAATTCATTCTTC | CASSRDAAAGKNSFF
TRBD1 | TRBJ1-2 | - | TRBV10-1 | TGCGCCAGCAAAGGGACAGGGGGCGGCTACACCTTC | CASKGTGGGYTF
TRBD1 | TRBJ1-6 | - | TRBV19 | TGTGCCAGTTCGGGACAGCGCTCACCCCTCCACTTT | CASSGQRSPLHF
- | TRBJ2-1 | - | TRBV7-9 | TGTGCCAGCACCGCCAGACCCCCCACGGGCAAGGAGCAGTTCTTC | CASTARPPTGKEQFF
- | TRBJ2-2 | - | TRBV20-1 | TGCAGTGCTTCGACGGGGCTCCACACCGGGGAGCTGTTTTTT | CSASTGLHTGELFF
- | TRBJ1-6 | once | TRBV7-3 | TGTGCCAGCAGCTTCGGGCGGGAGAGCACAGATACGCAGCACTTT | CASSFGRESTDTQHF
- | TRBJ1-2 | - | TRBV20-1 | TGCAGTGTCAGTGGGCTCAGGGCTAGTTATGGCTACACCTTC | CSVSGLRASYGYTF
- | TRBJ1-6 | - | TRBV5-1 | TGCGCCAGCAGCTTGGAGGGGCCGGGGTCACCCCTCCACTTT | CASSLEGPGSPLHF
TRBD1 | TRBJ2-1 | - | TRBV12-3/TRBV12-4 | TGTGCCAGCGGCCGGACAGGGGATTGGGATGAGCAGTTCTTC | CASGRTGDWDEQFF
TRBD1 | TRBJ2-7 | - | TRBV7-9 | TGTGCCAGTAGTATGGGGGACAGGGCGGTCGATGAGCAGTTC | CASSMGDRAVDEQF
- | TRBJ1-1 | many | TRBV6-2/TRBV6-3 | TGTGCCAGCAACAGGCCCCTCATGAACACTGAAGCTTTCTTT | CASNRPLMNTEAFF
TRBD1 | TRBJ1-1 | - | TRBV2 | TGTGCCAGCAGTAGCCGGACAGGCGATGAAGCTTTCTTT | CASSSRTGDEAFF
TRBD1 | TRBJ2-1 | - | TRBV9 | TGTGCCAGCAGCCCCGACAGGGGAATAATGGGATACAATGAGCAGTTCTTC | CASSPDRGIMGYNEQFF
- | TRBJ1-1 | - | TRBV7-2 | - | CASSSRGSSYEQYFGPGRKEAFF
- | TRBJ2-5 | - | TRBV7-2 | TGTGCCAGCAGCCCCAGCGGGTTCGACGAGCAGTACTTCTTC | CASSPSGFDEQYFF
TRBD1 | TRBJ2-5 | - | TRBV2 | TGTGCCAGCAGCAGACAGGGTGAGCCCCAGGCCTTC | CASSRQGEPQAF
- | TRBJ2-7 | - | TRBV5-1 | TGCGCCAGCAGGACCCAGGGCTACGAGCACGAGCAGTACTTC | CASRTQGYEHEQYF
- | TRBJ2-7 | - | TRBV5-8 | TGTGCCAGCAGCTGCGATCAGGAGCCCTACGAGCAGTACTTC | CASSCDQEPYEQYF
TRBD1 | TRBJ1-1 | - | TRBV25-1 | TGTGCCAGCAGTGAATACAGGGGGTCGGACACTGAAGCTTTCTTT | CASSEYRGSDTEAFF
- | TRBJ2-7 | few | TRBV7-8 | - | CASSAETGGEQYFF
- | TRBJ2-1 | - | TRBV11-1 | TGTGCCACAAAAGGGGGCACGGGGGTGAATTTC | CATKGGTGVNF
- | TRBJ1-2 | few | TRBV15 | TGTGCCACCAGCAGAGATGACGGTCAGGGAGGCTATGGCTACACCTTC | CATSRDDGQGGYGYTF
TRBD1 | TRBJ1-1 | - | TRBV20-1 | TGCAGTGCCAAGTCTACAGGGGGTTTTCGGGAAGCTTTCTTT | CSAKSTGGFREAFF